These 32 T cell receptor beta chains were all obtained from the same sample, sequenced in a study of T cells in Graves' hyperthyroidism and ophthalmopathy. Regions amplified from RNA transcripts were the TCR beta CDR3 regions. In the first-round RT-PCR of the TCR CDR3, the HTBI primer set was used. TCRdb redid the calling of the multiplex PCR reads with MiXCR, one entry per CDR3 protein. The sample records roughly 510,000 distinct CDR3 sequences, about 20% being singletons. The sequencing input was blood. These receptors originate from a man aged 18-30 years with Graves' hyperthyroidism.

This clonotype was counted many times. V usage is TRBV5-1 and J usage is TRBJ2-7; no clear D gene. Trimming cost V 0 bases and J 7 bases, with 14 bases left between them. Germline V gives CDR1 SGHRS, CDR2 YFSETQ. The CDR3 runs to 14 residues. The CDR3 is CASSLGPVPSEQYF. In DNA, the CDR3 is TGCGCCAGCAGCTTGGGCCCCGTTCCTTCAGAGCAGTACTTC.

In this sample, this clonotype turned up many times. J is TRBJ2-2 and V is TRBV19, with 11 bases fitting TRBD1. V dropped 6 bases and J dropped 5; count of bases not matched to a gene: 5. Germline CDR1 is LNHDA and CDR2 is SQIVND (reference sequence). The CDR3 length is 15 residues. CDR3 DNA: TGTGCCAGTAGGGGGGACAGGGGGAGAACCGGGGAGCTGTTTTTT. Translation: CASRGDRGRTGELFF.

There are many counts of this clonotype. This chain connects TRBV20-1 to TRBJ1-5; 7 bases agree with TRBD1. V lost 6 bases to trimming and J lost 7 bases; unmatched junction nucleotides: 12. This CDR3 spans 14 amino acids. CDR1 is DFQATT, CDR2 SNEGSKA, per germline (reference sequence). The CDR3 loop is CSALEATGSQPQHF. In nucleotides, the CDR3 is TGCAGTGCGCTTGAAGCGACAGGGAGCCAGCCCCAGCATTTT.

This clonotype was seen at least ten times. The chain carries TRBV7-9 and TRBJ1-5; D possibly corresponds to TRBD1 (6 bases). This CDR3 has 15 residues. Trimming left V 5 bases short and J 1 base short, with 12 bases between. The germline gives CDR1 SEHNR, CDR2 FQNEAQ (reference sequence). The DNA for the CDR3 is TGTGCCAGCAGCCGCGGGGGGCTCAGCAATCAGCCCCAGCATTTT. Protein product: CASSRGGLSNQPQHF.

Ten or more counts support this clonotype. V and J are TRBV7-9 and TRBJ2-7; TRBD2 might be the D (5 bases). This CDR3 contains 14 residues. CDR1 SEHNR and CDR2 FQNEAQ come from the germline V gene (reference sequence). Between the trimmed V and J ends, which lost 6 bases and 0 bases, there was a span of 12 bases. The chain's CDR3 is CASSPGLRSYEQYF. The CDR3 nucleotides are TGTGCCAGCAGTCCTGGACTGCGCTCCTACGAGCAGTACTTC.

A single count supports this clonotype. This chain joins TRBV30 and TRBJ2-7; D not certain. The germline gives CDR1 GTSNPN, CDR2 SVGIG (reference sequence). V lost 1 base to trimming and J lost 3 bases, with 7 bases between them. The CDR3 extends over 12 amino acids. The DNA of the CDR3 is TGTGCCTGGAGTGAAGGTAGCTACGAGCAGTACTTC. It translates to CAWSEGSYEQYF.

This clonotype was observed many times. The CDR3 sequence is CATYGQPQSYEQYF. The DNA for the CDR3 is TGTGCCACCTATGGACAACCTCAATCCTACGAGCAGTACTTC. This chain uses TRBV10-3 with TRBJ2-7; TRBD1 is a possible D gene (5 bases). CDR3 length: 14 amino acids. V was shortened by 10 bases and J by 1 base, with 17 bases between the two germline ends. In germline, CDR1 is ENHRY, CDR2 SYGVKD.

This clonotype appeared many times. The chain uses TRBV20-1 and TRBJ1-5; TRBD1 is a possible D gene (5 bases). Looked up from germline, CDR1 is DFQATT and CDR2 is SNEGSKA (reference sequence). V lost 3 bases to trimming and J lost 4 bases, with 16 bases between them. The length of the CDR3 is 15 residues. This chain's CDR3 is CSARPLPGINQPQHF. DNA of the CDR3: TGCAGTGCTAGGCCCCTCCCAGGGATTAATCAGCCCCAGCATTTT.

In its sample, this clonotype was seen many times. The V call is TRBV7-6, the J call TRBJ1-2; D not resolved. The CDR3 sequence is 15 residues long. Trimming took off 1 base at V and 5 bases at J, with 14 bases between the two ends. Germline CDR1 reads SGHVS; CDR2 reads FNYEAQ. The CDR3: CASSLGSGTSYGYTF. For the CDR3, the DNA is TGTGCCAGCAGCTTAGGATCGGGAACATCGTATGGCTACACCTTC.

This clonotype occurred many times. This rearrangement joins TRBV28 to TRBJ2-7; D uncertain. The germline CDR1 and CDR2 sequences are MDHEN and SYDVKM. Between the trimmed V and J ends, which lost 4 bases and 8 bases, there was a span of 12 bases. CDR3 length: 12 amino acids. CDR3 in amino acids: CASSSPLDQQYF. The CDR3 DNA reads TGTGCCAGCAGTTCCCCGTTGGACCAGCAGTACTTC.

This clonotype was seen ten or more times. This rearrangement joins TRBV7-2 to TRBJ2-5; 7 nucleotides agree with TRBD1. Germline V CDR1 and CDR2: SGHTA, FQGNSA. Trimming removed 6 bases from V and 1 base from J; junction bases left unmatched: 14. The CDR3 loop spans 17 amino acids. The CDR3 spells CASSWAEGAWTQETQYF. In nucleotides, the CDR3 is TGTGCCAGCAGTTGGGCAGAGGGGGCGTGGACCCAAGAGACCCAGTACTTC.

This clonotype has more than one count but fewer than ten. V gene TRBV11-2 combines with J gene TRBJ2-7, with TRBD1 as a possible D gene (7 bases). V was clipped by 5 bases and J by 2 bases, with 16 bases between them. The CDR3 is made up of 15 amino acids. Germline CDR1 and CDR2: SGHAT and FQNNGV. CDR3 DNA: TGTGCCAGCAGCGCTAACCAGGGGGGAACCTACGAGCAGTACTTC. Amino acids: CASSANQGGTYEQYF. Full variable domain (missing parts from reference TRBV11-2 and TRBJ2-7): EAGVAQSPRYKIIEKRQSVAFWCNPISGHATLYWYQQILGQGPKLLIQFQNNGVVDDSQLPKDRFSAERLKGVDSTLKIQPAKLEDSAVYLCASSANQGGTYEQYFGPGTRLTVT.

This clonotype was picked up a small number of times. The gene calls are TRBV20-1 and TRBJ2-3, with a weak D call TRBD2 (5 bases). Germline V gene sequence: CDR1 DFQATT, CDR2 SNEGSKA (reference sequence). Trimming shortened V by 0 bases and J by 0 bases, and 19 bases separated the two germline ends. The CDR3 totals 18 residues. The CDR3 reads CSARDQSGSVWSTDTQYF. The CDR3 coding sequence is TGCAGTGCTAGAGATCAATCGGGGTCAGTTTGGAGCACAGATACGCAGTATTTT.

The DNA for the CDR3 is TGTGCCAGCAGCCCCAGCGGACAGGGCATGCCCCTCCACTTT. It yields the protein CASSPSGQGMPLHF. The chain employs TRBV12-3 or TRBV12-4 and TRBJ1-6; 8 positions match TRBD1. The CDR3 sequence is 14 residues long. Unmatched junction bases numbered 11, after V lost 6 bases and J lost 13 bases.

This clonotype has more than one count but fewer than ten. The chain combines TRBV12-3 or TRBV12-4 with TRBJ1-2; D uncertain. The CDR3 has 13 amino acids. V was clipped by 7 bases and J by 1 base, with 10 bases between them. The CDR3 DNA reads as TGTGCCAGCACCCTTCGTTTTAACTATGGCTACACCTTC. Translating it yields CASTLRFNYGYTF.

This clonotype was found many times. The J gene is TRBJ1-1, the V gene TRBV6-1; tentative D call: TRBD1 (6 bases). V was trimmed by 1 base and J by 1 base, leaving 10 bases between them. This CDR3 is 15 amino acids long. Per the germline V gene, CDR1 is MNHNS and CDR2 is SASEGT. In DNA form, the CDR3 reads TGTGCCAGCAGTGAAGTTCGGGGGCCGAACACTGAAGCTTTCTTT. This sequence encodes CASSEVRGPNTEAFF.

The chain has TRBV27 and TRBJ2-5; weak D call: TRBD2 (5 bases). Trimming removed 4 bases at V and 5 bases at J, with 14 bases between. In germline, CDR1 is MNHEY, CDR2 SMNVEV (reference sequence). The CDR3 is 14 amino acids. The CDR3 nucleotides read TGTGCCAGCAGTTCGCCGGCGACGGGGGAGACCCAGTACTTC. As protein: CASSSPATGETQYF.

This clonotype was picked up many times. The chain carries TRBV6-1 and TRBJ2-7; 8 bases fit TRBD1. V lost 10 bases and J lost 3; bases outside the gene matches: 11. This CDR3 region has 14 residues. Germline V gene sequence: CDR1 MNHNS, CDR2 SASEGT. Written as DNA, the CDR3 is TGTGCCACCCTGAAGCCCAGGGGGCTCTACGAGCAGTACTTC. Translation gives CATLKPRGLYEQYF.

This clonotype was detected ten times or more. The chain recombines TRBV29-1 with TRBJ1-1, with D possibly TRBD1 on 5 matching bases. The germline V and J ends were trimmed by 7 bases and 3 bases, with 12 bases remaining between them. Germline V CDR1 and CDR2: SQVTM, ANQGSEA. This CDR3 contains 12 residues. CDR3 nucleotides: TGCAGCGCGGGGGGGTTTGACACTGAAGCTTTCTTT. It specifies CSAGGFDTEAFF.

The chain uses TRBV11-2 and TRBJ1-2; TRBD1 agrees at 7 bases. The germline V gene encodes CDR1 SGHAT and CDR2 FQNNGV. The CDR3 runs 17 residues. J was trimmed by 1 base and V by 5 bases; bases with no gene match: 13. The CDR3 region has the DNA TGTGCCAGCAGCCCAAACCGGGGACAGAAGTTTAACTATGGCTACACCTTC. It translates to CASSPNRGQKFNYGYTF. Complete variable domain (other parts from reference TRBV11-2 and TRBJ1-2): EAGVAQSPRYKIIEKRQSVAFWCNPISGHATLYWYQQILGQGPKLLIQFQNNGVVDDSQLPKDRFSAERLKGVDSTLKIQPAKLEDSAVYLCASSPNRGQKFNYGYTFGSGTRLTVV.

This clonotype was picked up many times. V and J are TRBV11-2 and TRBJ2-7, with a tentative D call TRBD1 (6 bases). The ends were cut back, 4 bases at V and 4 bases at J, with 14 bases in the middle. CDR1 and CDR2 from the germline V gene are SGHAT and FQNNGV. The CDR3 covers 14 residues. This chain's CDR3 is CASSSPGVGYEQYF. CDR3 DNA sequence: TGTGCCAGCAGCTCCCCAGGGGTAGGATACGAGCAGTACTTC. Drawing the rest from reference TRBV11-2 and TRBJ2-7, the complete variable domain is EAGVAQSPRYKIIEKRQSVAFWCNPISGHATLYWYQQILGQGPKLLIQFQNNGVVDDSQLPKDRFSAERLKGVDSTLKIQPAKLEDSAVYLCASSSPGVGYEQYFGPGTRLTVT.

There are many counts of this clonotype. V and J are TRBV6-1 and TRBJ1-5; no definite D call. Germline CDR1 reads MNHNS; CDR2 reads SASEGT. Trimming removed 3 bases from V and 6 bases from J, with 9 bases in between. CDR3 size: 13 residues. The CDR3 loop is CASSDIETQPQHF. The CDR3 DNA follows: TGTGCCAGCAGTGACATAGAAACTCAGCCCCAGCATTTT.

V usage is TRBV29-1 and J usage is TRBJ1-1; no clear D gene. Germline CDR1 and CDR2: SQVTM and ANQGSEA. With 3 bases removed from V and 7 bases from J, the gap between germline ends came to 6 bases. This CDR3 spans 10 amino acids. The chain's CDR3 is CSVDRDEAFF. CDR3 bases: TGCAGCGTTGACCGAGATGAAGCTTTCTTT.

This clonotype was counted ten times or more. The rearrangement joins TRBV29-1 to TRBJ1-2, with no clear D. This CDR3 has 12 residues. Germline CDR1 and CDR2: SQVTM and ANQGSEA. V was clipped by 0 bases and J by 6 bases, with 8 bases between them. CDR3 sequence reads: CSVEEGGNGYTF. The CDR3 DNA follows: TGCAGCGTTGAAGAAGGAGGGAATGGCTACACCTTC.

This clonotype occurred many times. This rearrangement joins TRBV14 to TRBJ1-6; perhaps TRBD1 as D (5 bases). The CDR3 consists of 13 residues. V was trimmed by 1 base and J by 7 bases, leaving 5 bases between them. Germline CDR1 SGHDN, CDR2 FVKESK. CDR3 residues: CASSQGGNSPLHF. The DNA for the CDR3 is TGTGCCAGCAGCCAAGGGGGGAATTCACCCCTCCACTTT.

The chain carries TRBV6-5 and TRBJ1-5; TRBD1 matches 9 bases. This CDR3 comprises 16 residues. The J segment lost 4 bases and the V segment lost 4 bases, leaving 8 bases of the junction unmatched. CDR1 MNHEY and CDR2 SVGAGI come from the germline V gene. The CDR3 loop reads CASSSTRDRVNQPQHF. The CDR3 DNA is TGTGCCAGCAGTTCAACCCGGGACAGGGTAAATCAGCCCCAGCATTTT.

This clonotype showed up many times. This may be a read error: a much more frequent sequence differs by one nucleotide. The gene calls are TRBV6-1 and TRBJ2-5; 11 bases map to TRBD2. The J segment lost 5 bases and the V segment lost 5 bases, leaving 7 bases of the junction unmatched. CDR1 MNHNS and CDR2 SASEGT come from the germline V gene. There are 15 residues in the CDR3. The DNA for the CDR3 is TGTGCCAGCAGTACCTTAGCGGGGGGGGTGGAGACCCAGTACTTC. Translated, it gives CASSTLAGGVETQYF.

This clonotype was recorded at least ten times. CDR3 protein: CASSYNPRQSSGANVLTF. The CDR3, as DNA: TGTGCCAGCTCCTACAACCCTAGGCAGAGCTCTGGGGCCAACGTCCTGACTTTC. The V and J genes are TRBV28 and TRBJ2-6; D uncertain. Trimming shortened V by 8 bases and J by 0 bases, and 20 bases separated the two germline ends. CDR1 is MDHEN, CDR2 SYDVKM, per germline. CDR3 length equals 18 residues. Full variable domain (outside the CDR3, taken from reference TRBV28 and TRBJ2-6): DVKVTQSSRYLVKRTGEKVFLECVQDMDHENMFWYRQDPGLGLRLIYFSYDVKMKEKGDIPEGYSVSREKKERFSLILESASTNQTSMYLCASSYNPRQSSGANVLTFGAGSRLTVL.

The chain employs TRBV19 and TRBJ1-5; D not resolved. The CDR3 covers 14 residues. Germline loops: CDR1 LNHDA, CDR2 SQIVND (reference sequence). V was clipped by 6 bases and J by 4 bases, with 13 bases between them. This CDR3 is CASRISVSNQPQHF. CDR3 DNA: TGTGCCAGTAGAATCAGTGTATCAAATCAGCCCCAGCATTTT.

This clonotype has only one observation. The germline gene is not matched at one end of the junction; a read error may be the cause. The rearrangement joins TRBV7-8 to TRBJ2-4; D uncertain. Germline CDR1 reads SGHVS; CDR2 reads FQNEAQ. The CDR3 runs to 16 residues. The CDR3 here is CASSLMGISAKNIKYF. CDR3 in DNA: TGTGCCAGCAGCTTAATGGGGATCTCAGCCAAAAACATTAAGTACTTC.

This clonotype was found many times. V and J are TRBV20-1 and TRBJ2-2; 12 nucleotides line up with TRBD2. CDR3 length equals 16 residues. Germline trimming cut 2 bases from V and 7 bases from J; bases unmatched to any gene: 8. Germline V lookup: CDR1 DFQATT, CDR2 SNEGSKA (reference sequence). The CDR3 DNA reads TGCAGTGCTAGATCCCTAGCGGGGGGGCCGTTCGGGGAGCTGTTTTTT. Its protein is CSARSLAGGPFGELFF.

Concerning this clonotype itself: A much larger clone sits a single nucleotide away, making a read error possible. The chain is built from TRBV7-8 and TRBJ1-2; D ambiguous. Germline CDR1 SGHVS, CDR2 FQNEAQ. The CDR3 extends over 13 amino acids. CDR3 sequence reads: CASSPVDNYGFTF. CDR3 bases: TGTGCCAGCAGCCCGGTTGACAACTATGGCTTCACCTTC.